Below are 3 T cell receptor beta chains sequenced from a single sample in a study of regulatory T cells in long-lasting Graves disease. The sample's time point: newly diagnosed GD, antithyroid drugs for less than 3 months. PBMC RNA was the source of the TCR library. Both iRepertoire HTBI primers and Arm-PCR of CDR3 regions were used to build the TCR beta libraries. TCRdb re-derived calls from the multiplex PCR reads in MiXCR, one entry per CDR3 protein. The sample has roughly 500,000 distinct CDR3 sequences, around an eighth seen once. These data are also associated with another study on T cells in Graves' hyperthyroidism and ophthalmopathy.

This sample comprised peripheral blood mononuclear cells (PBMCs), obtained at new diagnosis, from a patient treated with antithyroid drugs. Receptor source: a man aged 30 to 45 with Graves disease.

A remark on this clonotype: A much larger clone lies one base from this, so it may be a read error. The V and J genes are TRBV6-1 and TRBJ2-5; D could derive from TRBD1 or TRBD2 (5 bases each). The V gene lost 7 bases and the J gene lost 7 bases, with 28 bases spanning the gap. The CDR3 sequence is 17 residues long. Per the germline V gene, CDR1 is MNHNS and CDR2 is SASEGT. The CDR3 sequence is CASTITQGVGPVGTQYF. The CDR3 region has the DNA TGTGCCAGCACCATAACCCAGGGAGTCGGACCAGTGGGGACCCAGTACTTC.

There are many counts of this clonotype. The chain is built from TRBV7-2 and TRBJ2-7; tentatively, D is TRBD1 (5 bases). V was clipped by 6 bases and J by 0 bases, with 9 bases between them. The length of the CDR3 is 13 residues. From germline, CDR1 is SGHTA and CDR2 FQGNSA. CDR3 DNA sequence: TGTGCCAGCAGACCTGACAGCTCCTACGAGCAGTACTTC. Its protein is CASRPDSSYEQYF.

In its sample, this clonotype was seen a few times. The chain couples TRBV20-1 to TRBJ2-5; 15 nucleotides line up with TRBD2. J gave up 4 bases and V 3 bases, and 6 bases lay outside the gene matches. The germline V gene encodes CDR1 DFQATT and CDR2 SNEGSKA (reference sequence). The CDR3 has 16 amino acids. Here the CDR3 DNA reads TGCAGTGCTAGCCTAGGACTAGCGGGAGGGAGAGAGACCCAGTACTTC. Translation gives CSASLGLAGGRETQYF.